The 25 T cell receptor beta chains reported below all come from one sample, sequenced in a study of OX40 agonist ivuxolimab in advanced cancers. Some clones are missing from TCRdb's copy, which holds only in-frame ones; the method was immunoSEQ multiplex PCR. The profile shows about 45,000 clones, just under 90% of them singletons. This sample comprised CD4+ or CD8+ T cells sorted from blood, obtained in a trial of the OX40 agonist ivuxolimab. These receptors all come from an adult with an advanced solid tumor such as melanoma, head and neck, liver or kidney cancer.

This chain uses TRBV6-4 with TRBJ2-6; D is ambiguous. Germline V CDR1 and CDR2: MRHNA, SNTAGT. Trimming shortened V by 2 bases and J by 2 bases, and 7 bases separated the two germline ends. This CDR3 region has 15 residues. In nucleotides, the CDR3 is TGTGCCAGCAGTGACAGTGCAGCTGGGGCCAACGTCCTGACTTTC. Encoded protein: CASSDSAAGANVLTF.

The chain links TRBV7-6 to TRBJ1-1; the D is unclear. There are 13 residues in the CDR3. CDR1 and CDR2 (germline): SGHVS, FNYEAQ. The germline V and J ends were trimmed by 1 base and 1 base, with 4 bases remaining between them. CDR3 DNA: TGTGCCAGCAGCTTAGGCAGGAACACTGAAGCTTTCTTT. Encoded protein: CASSLGRNTEAFF.

The chain couples TRBV9 to TRBJ2-3, with a possible D match to TRBD2 (6 bases). CDR3 length: 16 amino acids. Germline V gene data show CDR1 as SGDLS and CDR2 as YYNGEE. V was cut by 4 bases and J by 3 bases, with 18 bases left in between. CDR3 in amino acids: CASSPLASENTDTQYF. CDR3 nucleotides: TGTGCCAGCAGCCCTCTTGCTAGCGAGAATACAGATACGCAGTATTTT.

The CDR3 loop is CASRFGVSASGRLLDEQYF. The CDR3 nucleotides read TGTGCCAGCAGATTTGGCGTCTCGGCTAGCGGGAGGCTCTTGGACGAGCAGTACTTC. The chain recombines TRBV2 with TRBJ2-5, with 11 bases that match TRBD2. The J call may not be correct, given that the DNA end is closer to TRBJ2-7. Per the germline V gene, CDR1 is SNHLY and CDR2 is FYNNEI. CDR3 length equals 19 residues.

CDR3 bases: TGTGCCAGCAGCAAAACAGCGGCAATTTGGCGCTACACCTTC. Protein sequence: CASSKTAAIWRYTF. This sequence joins TRBV21-1 and TRBJ1-2. TRBV21-1 is noted as a pseudogene. The CDR3 has 14 residues.

The rearrangement joins TRBV7-9 to TRBJ1-4; perhaps TRBD1 as D (5 bases). Germline loops: CDR1 SEHNR, CDR2 FQNEAQ (reference sequence). V lost 1 base to trimming and J lost 2 bases, with 8 bases between them. The CDR3 contains 15 residues. DNA of the CDR3: TGTGCCAGCAGCTTAGAACGGGGGACTAATGAAAAACTGTTTTTT. Protein: CASSLERGTNEKLFF.

Turning to this clone: One junction end disagrees with the germline gene, perhaps due to a read error. The CDR3 loop is CASSLVGGSQETQYF. The DNA for the CDR3 is TGTGCTAGCAGCTTAGTCGGGGGGTCGCAAGAGACCCAGTACTTC. This chain uses TRBV7-7 with TRBJ2-5; 7 bases map to TRBD2. The CDR3 covers 15 residues. Germline CDR1 reads SSHAT; CDR2 reads FNYEAQ (reference sequence).

This rearrangement joins TRBV5-4 to TRBJ2-5; D remains unclear. Trimming removed 2 bases at V and 0 bases at J, with 5 bases between. The length of the CDR3 is 13 residues. Germline-derived CDR1 and CDR2 are SGHNT and YYREEE (reference sequence). The CDR3 here is CASSFRYQETQYF. DNA for the CDR3: TGTGCCAGCAGCTTCAGGTACCAAGAGACCCAGTACTTC.

V is TRBV30 and J is TRBJ2-1; TRBD2 matches at 8 bases. CDR1 and CDR2 (germline): GTSNPN, SVGIG (reference sequence). After removal of 1 base from V and 0 bases from J, the junction contained 8 bases not matched to a gene. This CDR3 region has 17 residues. The chain's CDR3 is CAWSAPREGLSYNEQFF. The CDR3 nucleotides are TGTGCCTGGAGTGCACCCCGGGAGGGCCTCTCCTACAATGAGCAGTTCTTC.

The chain uses TRBV4-1 and TRBJ2-2, with TRBD1 matching 9 bases. Germline V gene data show CDR1 as MGHRA and CDR2 as YSYEKL. CDR3 length: 16 residues. V shed 3 bases and J 4 bases; nucleotides not matched to a gene: 6. CDR3 protein: CASSQAQGATTGELFF. The DNA for the CDR3 is TGCGCCAGCAGCCAGGCACAGGGGGCGACCACCGGGGAGCTGTTTTTT.

The rearrangement uses TRBV5-1 and TRBJ2-5; D gene uncertain. Per the germline V gene, CDR1 is SGHRS and CDR2 is YFSETQ. V was clipped by 0 bases and J by 0 bases, with 3 bases between them. This CDR3 spans 13 amino acids. The CDR3 DNA follows: TGCGCCAGCAGCTTGGAGTACCAAGAGACCCAGTACTTC. Amino acids: CASSLEYQETQYF.

CDR3 residues: CATTLGLAVHHEQYF. In DNA, the CDR3 is TGTGCCACTACACTGGGACTAGCGGTCCATCACGAGCAGTACTTC. The rearrangement joins TRBV5-8 to TRBJ2-7; 11 bases match TRBD2. CDR1 is SGHTS, CDR2 YDEGEE, per germline. The V segment lost 9 bases and the J segment 5 bases; nucleotides outside the gene matches: 13. This CDR3 region has 15 residues.

The chain combines TRBV20-1 with TRBJ2-7, with no clear D. The V end lost 5 bases, the J end lost 3 bases, and 5 bases lay between the germline ends. The CDR3 covers 10 residues. CDR1 DFQATT and CDR2 SNEGSKA come from the germline V gene (reference sequence). The CDR3 nucleotides are TGCAGTGCTCCCGTCTACGAGCAGTACTTC. This translates into CSAPVYEQYF.

This chain connects TRBV30 to TRBJ1-4; D unclear. V was cut by 3 bases and J by 3 bases, with 5 bases left in between. Germline V gene lookup returns CDR1 GTSNPN and CDR2 SVGIG (reference sequence). CDR3 length: 12 amino acids. The CDR3 nucleotides read TGTGCCTGGAGACGGCCTAATGAAAAACTGTTTTTT. Its translation is CAWRRPNEKLFF.

The rearrangement uses TRBV6-5 and TRBJ1-1; D might be TRBD1 (5 bases). The germline V gene encodes CDR1 MNHEY and CDR2 SVGAGI. The CDR3 has 15 residues. The ends were cut back, 0 bases at V and 1 base at J, with 9 bases in the middle. The CDR3 loop reads CASSYSGGGNTEAFF. In nucleotides, the CDR3 is TGTGCCAGCAGTTACTCCGGGGGAGGGAACACTGAAGCTTTCTTT.

The chain uses TRBV7-9 and TRBJ2-1; D remains unclear. Trimming shortened V by 1 base and J by 8 bases, and 9 bases separated the two germline ends. Germline CDR1 is SEHNR and CDR2 is FQNEAQ (reference sequence). This CDR3 region has 13 residues. CDR3 amino acids: CASSLDGVDEQFF. The CDR3 DNA follows: TGTGCCAGCAGCTTAGATGGGGTAGATGAGCAGTTCTTC.

The chain employs TRBV18 and TRBJ2-7, with 7 bases fitting TRBD1. Germline V lookup: CDR1 KGHSH, CDR2 LQKENI. The CDR3 is made up of 16 amino acids. The V and J ends lost 1 base and 0 bases, in that order; junction bases with no gene match: 6. Here the CDR3 DNA reads TGTGCCAGCTCACCACGGTCAGGGACAGCCTCCTACGAGCAGTACTTC. The encoded protein is CASSPRSGTASYEQYF. Full variable domain (remainder filled in from reference TRBV18 and TRBJ2-7): NAGVMQNPRHLVRRRGQEARLRCSPMKGHSHVYWYRQLPEEGLKFMVYLQKENIIDESGMPKERFSAEFPKEGPSILRIQQVVRGDSAAYFCASSPRSGTASYEQYFGPGTRLTVT.

This clone came up once. The V and J genes are TRBV5-1 and TRBJ1-1; D gene unclear. V lost 1 base, J lost 0 bases, and 13 bases lay in between. The germline CDR1 and CDR2 sequences are SGHRS and YFSETQ. The CDR3 consists of 16 residues. For the CDR3, the DNA is TGCGCCAGCAGCTTGAACTCCGCCCAAGTGAACACTGAAGCTTTCTTT. Protein sequence: CASSLNSAQVNTEAFF.

The chain links TRBV18 to TRBJ1-2; 8 bases map to TRBD1. The V gene end was trimmed by 6 bases and the J gene end by 7 bases; junction bases not matched to a gene: 10. The germline V gene has CDR1 KGHSH and CDR2 LQKENI. The CDR3 runs 14 residues. The CDR3 region is CASSSPEDRGGYTF. The CDR3 nucleotides are TGTGCCAGCTCGAGCCCCGAAGACAGGGGTGGCTACACCTTC.

This rearrangement joins TRBV7-3 to TRBJ2-3; 8 bases are shared with TRBD2. Looked up from germline, CDR1 is SGHTA and CDR2 is FQGTGA. J was trimmed by 3 bases and V by 4 bases; bases with no gene match: 6. This CDR3 has 15 residues. CDR3 bases: TGTGCCAGCAGCTCCTCTGGCGGGAGGACAGATACGCAGTATTTT. Translating it yields CASSSSGGRTDTQYF.

The table lists this clone with a count of one. The chain is built from TRBV28 and TRBJ2-6; TRBD1 aligns across 10 bases. Germline CDR1 and CDR2: MDHEN and SYDVKM. J was trimmed by 1 base and V by 7 bases; bases with no gene match: 10. The CDR3 covers 18 residues. The CDR3 region is CASIPSGTGVSGANVLTF. The CDR3 DNA follows: TGTGCCAGCATCCCCTCCGGGACAGGGGTTTCTGGGGCCAACGTCCTGACTTTC. The entire variable domain, with the rest obtained from reference TRBV28 and TRBJ2-6, is as follows: DVKVTQSSRYLVKRTGEKVFLECVQDMDHENMFWYRQDPGLGLRLIYFSYDVKMKEKGDIPEGYSVSREKKERFSLILESASTNQTSMYLCASIPSGTGVSGANVLTFGAGSRLTVL.

The rearrangement joins TRBV5-1 to TRBJ1-3, with a possible D match to TRBD1 (5 bases). The CDR3 totals 15 residues. Germline V CDR1 and CDR2: SGHRS, YFSETQ. Trimming pared 7 bases from V and 0 bases from J, leaving 14 bases between. The CDR3 spells CASGDGGASGNTIYF. The CDR3 DNA is TGCGCCAGCGGGGACGGCGGCGCCTCTGGAAACACCATATATTTT.

The chain joins TRBV7-3 to TRBJ2-1, with unresolved D. Between the trimmed V and J ends, which lost 1 base and 6 bases, there was a span of 13 bases. This CDR3 is built from 15 residues. Germline V gene sequence: CDR1 SGHTA, CDR2 FQGTGA. The CDR3 is CASSLKPAKGNEQFF. The CDR3, as DNA: TGTGCCAGCAGCTTAAAGCCCGCGAAAGGCAATGAGCAGTTCTTC. The full variable domain, rest sourced from reference TRBV7-3 and TRBJ2-1, is GAGVSQTPSNKVTEKGKYVELRCDPISGHTALYWYRQSLGQGPEFLIYFQGTGAADDSGLPNDRFFAVRPEGSVSTLKIQRTERGDSAVYLCASSLKPAKGNEQFFGPGTRLTVL.

The J gene is TRBJ1-2, the V gene TRBV18; D unclear. Germline CDR1 is KGHSH and CDR2 is LQKENI. The V end was cut by 3 bases, the J end by 8 bases, with 16 bases between. The CDR3 contains 14 residues. The CDR3: CASSPSGPEGGYTF. The CDR3 nucleotides are TGTGCCAGCTCACCTTCGGGCCCAGAGGGCGGCTACACCTTC.

The chain employs TRBV7-9 and TRBJ1-5, with a tentative D call TRBD1 (6 bases). Deletions cut 2 bases from V and 7 bases from J, with 9 bases between. The germline CDR1 and CDR2 sequences are SEHNR and FQNEAQ (reference sequence). CDR3 length: 13 amino acids. The CDR3 coding sequence is TGTGCCAGCAGCTTACAACAGGGCCAGCCCCAGCATTTT. Protein product: CASSLQQGQPQHF.